The clone carrying this TCR beta chain was seen just once. The data derive from a study of regulatory T cells in long-lasting Graves disease. Sample time point: persistent/refractory GD, antithyroid drugs over 5 years with positive TRAb. PBMC RNA served as the TCR library source. Assembly of TCR beta libraries relied on iRepertoire HTBI primers together with Arm-PCR of CDR3 regions. TCRdb ran MiXCR on the multiplex PCR reads and lists one entry per CDR3 protein. This sample has 600,000 to 800,000 distinct CDR3 sequences, with roughly 30% found just once. CDR1 is SGHDT, CDR2 YYEEEE, per germline. This CDR3 spans 14 amino acids. The germline V and J ends were trimmed by 4 bases and 2 bases, with 13 bases remaining between them.

The sample consisted of peripheral blood mononuclear cells (PBMCs), taken when the disease was refractory, from a patient treated with antithyroid drugs. The clonotype was recovered from a female donor with Graves disease. This sequence joins TRBV5-6 and TRBJ2-7; D possibly matches TRBD1 or TRBD2 (5 bases each). CDR3 loop: CASSQTRGAYEQYF. The CDR3 coding sequence is TGTGCCAGCAGCCAGACGAGGGGCGCCTACGAGCAGTACTTC.